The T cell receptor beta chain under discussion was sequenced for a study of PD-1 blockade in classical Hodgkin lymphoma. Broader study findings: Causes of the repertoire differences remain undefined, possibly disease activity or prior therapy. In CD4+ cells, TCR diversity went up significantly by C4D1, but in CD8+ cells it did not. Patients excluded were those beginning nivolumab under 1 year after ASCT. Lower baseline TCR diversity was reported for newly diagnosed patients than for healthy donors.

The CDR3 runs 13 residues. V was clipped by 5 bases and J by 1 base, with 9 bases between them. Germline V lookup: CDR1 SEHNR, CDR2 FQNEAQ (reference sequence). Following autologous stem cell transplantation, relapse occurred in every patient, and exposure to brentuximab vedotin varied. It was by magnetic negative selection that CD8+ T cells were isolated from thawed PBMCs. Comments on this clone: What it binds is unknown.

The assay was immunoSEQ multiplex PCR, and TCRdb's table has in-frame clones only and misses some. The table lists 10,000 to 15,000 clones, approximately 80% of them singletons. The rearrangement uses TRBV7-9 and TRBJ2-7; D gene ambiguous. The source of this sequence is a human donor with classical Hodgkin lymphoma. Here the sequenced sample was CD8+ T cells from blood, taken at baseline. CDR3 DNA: TGTGCCAGCAGCGCCTTAAATTCCTACGAGCAGTACTTC. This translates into CASSALNSYEQYF.